The following is a T cell receptor (beta chain) sequence with its context. The source of the sample is a study of blood T cell repertoires in COVID-19. The CDR3 covers 13 residues. Trimming removed 7 bases at V and 2 bases at J, with 11 bases between. CDR1 and CDR2 from the germline V gene are MNHEY and SVGEGT. Here immunoSEQ multiplex PCR was the method, and the copy in TCRdb shows in-frame clones only, minus some. The sample holds some 350,000 clones, over 75% seen once. Material for sequencing was PBMCs or T cells enriched from blood (not recorded which). The rearrangement joins TRBV6-2 or TRBV6-3 to TRBJ1-2; D uncertain. This receptor was taken from a woman aged 25 to 39 who had recovered from COVID-19. In nucleotides, the CDR3 is TGTGCCAGCAACCCTTATCTGAACTATGGCTACACCTTC. Protein product: CASNPYLNYGYTF.